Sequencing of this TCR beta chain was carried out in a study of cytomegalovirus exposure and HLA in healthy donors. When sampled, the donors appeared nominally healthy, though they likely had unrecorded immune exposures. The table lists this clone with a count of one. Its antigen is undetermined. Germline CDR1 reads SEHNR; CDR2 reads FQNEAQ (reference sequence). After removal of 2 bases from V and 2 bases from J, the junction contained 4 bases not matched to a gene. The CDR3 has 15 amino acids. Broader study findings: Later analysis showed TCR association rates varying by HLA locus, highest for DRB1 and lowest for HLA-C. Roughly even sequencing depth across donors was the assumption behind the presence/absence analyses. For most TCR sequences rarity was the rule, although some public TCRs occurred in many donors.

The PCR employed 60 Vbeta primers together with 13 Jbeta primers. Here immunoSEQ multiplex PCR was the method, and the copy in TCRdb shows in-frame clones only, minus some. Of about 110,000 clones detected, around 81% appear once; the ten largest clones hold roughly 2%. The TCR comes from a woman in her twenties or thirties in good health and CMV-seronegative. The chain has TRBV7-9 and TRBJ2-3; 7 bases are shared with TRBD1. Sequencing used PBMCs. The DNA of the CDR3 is TGTGCCAGCAGCTTACAGACAGGGATCACAGATACGCAGTATTTT. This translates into CASSLQTGITDTQYF.